What follows are 28 T cell receptor beta chains derived from one specimen sequenced in a study of CD8 T cells in ankylosing spondylitis. Regarding the study as a whole: What appeared characteristic of ankylosing spondylitis blood was a TCR beta motif of fewer than ten highly homologous variants.

TCRdb passed the 5' RACE reads through MiXCR, listing each CDR3 protein once. The sample yields 750,000 to 850,000 distinct CDR3 sequences, 12% seen once. The antigens of these receptors remain unknown. Sequencing input: blood, either unsorted or a sorted T cell fraction (not recorded which). The receptors stem from a male donor with ankylosing spondylitis.

The chain joins TRBV9 to TRBJ2-4; 10 bases agree with TRBD2. The CDR3 covers 14 residues. J lost 11 bases, V lost 0 bases, and 5 bases had no gene match. CDR1 and CDR2 from the germline V gene are SGDLS and YYNGEE. The CDR3 loop is CASSVASGLAVQYF. DNA of the CDR3: TGTGCCAGCAGCGTAGCTTCAGGACTAGCGGTTCAGTACTTC.

J is TRBJ2-7 and V is TRBV20-1, with a tentative D call TRBD2 (5 bases). V was clipped by 7 bases and J by 2 bases, with 18 bases between them. CDR1 DFQATT and CDR2 SNEGSKA come from the germline V gene (reference sequence). The CDR3 length is 14 residues. CDR3 amino acids: CSVGRLTSPYEQYF. The DNA of the CDR3 is TGCAGTGTGGGGAGACTGACTTCCCCCTACGAGCAGTACTTC.

The chain couples TRBV7-9 to TRBJ1-6; D is unresolved. The V and J ends lost 3 bases and 3 bases respectively, with 6 bases between them. This CDR3 has 14 amino acids. CDR1 is SEHNR and CDR2 is FQNEAQ in the germline V gene (reference sequence). The CDR3 sequence is CASSLGLYNSPLHF. CDR3 bases: TGTGCCAGCAGCTTGGGTCTCTATAATTCACCCCTCCACTTT.

The chain has TRBV19 and TRBJ2-1, with 14 bases matching TRBD2. With V trimmed by 3 bases and J by 12 bases, 7 bases remained unmatched. The germline V gene has CDR1 LNHDA and CDR2 SQIVND (reference sequence). The CDR3 runs to 15 residues. The CDR3 DNA follows: TGTGCCAGTAGTATCGGGACTAGCGGGAGAATGAGGCAGTTCTTC. This codes for CASSIGTSGRMRQFF.

This clonotype has just a few counts. The V gene is TRBV20-1, the J gene TRBJ1-4, with a weak D call TRBD1 (6 bases). The V and J ends lost 6 bases and 7 bases respectively, with 12 bases between them. The CDR3 loop spans 12 amino acids. Germline CDR1 reads DFQATT; CDR2 reads SNEGSKA (reference sequence). The CDR3, as DNA: TGCAGTGCCCTCAGGGGACGTGAAAAACTGTTTTTT. It specifies CSALRGREKLFF.

The V and J genes are TRBV6-5 and TRBJ1-1; weak D call: TRBD1 (6 bases). This CDR3 has 14 residues. CDR1 and CDR2 from the germline V gene are MNHEY and SVGAGI. The V end lost 2 bases, the J end lost 5 bases, and 12 bases lay between the germline ends. The CDR3 DNA sequence: TGTGCCAGCAGTTACACACCCGGACAGACTGAAGCTTTCTTT. Protein: CASSYTPGQTEAFF.

The chain combines TRBV5-6 with TRBJ2-1; tentatively, D is TRBD2 (5 bases). V was cut by 4 bases and J by 3 bases, with 11 bases left in between. CDR1 and CDR2 from the germline V gene are SGHDT and YYEEEE. The CDR3 loop spans 14 amino acids. This CDR3 is CASSPGIHYNEQFF. In nucleotides, the CDR3 is TGTGCCAGCAGCCCCGGGATACACTACAATGAGCAGTTCTTC.

This chain uses TRBV20-1 with TRBJ1-6, with 7 bases matching TRBD1. From germline, CDR1 is DFQATT and CDR2 SNEGSKA (reference sequence). With 1 base clipped from V and 5 bases from J, the junction kept 8 bases outside the gene matches. The CDR3 consists of 16 residues. The CDR3: CSARVNRGGHNSPLHF. The CDR3 region has the DNA TGCAGTGCTAGAGTTAACAGGGGAGGGCATAATTCACCCCTCCACTTT.

The genes are TRBV20-1 and TRBJ1-1, with TRBD1 matching over 10 bases. This CDR3 is built from 16 residues. V shed 0 bases and J 3 bases; nucleotides not matched to a gene: 7. The germline V gene has CDR1 DFQATT and CDR2 SNEGSKA (reference sequence). This CDR3 reads CSARDPGQGLDTEAFF. CDR3 nucleotides: TGCAGTGCTAGAGACCCGGGACAGGGGTTGGACACTGAAGCTTTCTTT.

This clonotype was seen a handful of times. The chain couples TRBV29-1 to TRBJ1-1, with 7 bases that match TRBD1. The germline V gene has CDR1 SQVTM and CDR2 ANQGSEA. Germline trimming cut 2 bases from V and 1 base from J; bases unmatched to any gene: 4. This CDR3 spans 14 amino acids. The DNA of the CDR3 is TGCAGCGTTGAACATCAGGGGGAGAACACTGAAGCTTTCTTT. Translated: CSVEHQGENTEAFF.

This clonotype was picked up many times. CDR3 region: CASSNQGMVADTQYF. The CDR3, as DNA: TGCGCCAGCAGCAACCAGGGGATGGTTGCAGATACGCAGTATTTT. The chain employs TRBV5-1 and TRBJ2-3, with a possible D match to TRBD1 (6 bases). Trimming left V 4 bases short and J 4 bases short, with 16 bases between. Germline CDR1 is SGHRS and CDR2 is YFSETQ. The CDR3 contains 15 residues. The full variable domain, completed using reference TRBV5-1 and TRBJ2-3, is KAGVTQTPRYLIKTRGQQVTLSCSPISGHRSVSWYQQTPGQGLQFLFEYFSETQRNKGNFPGRFSGRQFSNSRSEMNVSTLELGDSALYLCASSNQGMVADTQYFGPGTRLTVL.

This rearrangement joins TRBV20-1 to TRBJ1-2, with D tentatively TRBD1 (5 bases). The germline CDR1 and CDR2 sequences are DFQATT and SNEGSKA (reference sequence). The CDR3 is 15 amino acids. The ends were cut back, 1 base at V and 0 bases at J, with 12 bases in the middle. In DNA, the CDR3 is TGCAGTGCTAGAGTGGTCCGAGGGGCTAACTATGGCTACACCTTC. Its protein product is CSARVVRGANYGYTF.

This clonotype was found a few times. The chain is built from TRBV5-1 and TRBJ1-4; unclear D gene. The CDR3 consists of 16 residues. Trimming pared 4 bases from V and 0 bases from J, leaving 13 bases between. Germline V gene sequence: CDR1 SGHRS, CDR2 YFSETQ. Here the CDR3 DNA reads TGCGCCAGCAGCCTTCTGGCCTCTGCAACTAATGAAAAACTGTTTTTT. It translates to CASSLLASATNEKLFF.

This clonotype was counted many times. The chain couples TRBV15 to TRBJ2-5, with 10 bases aligning to TRBD2. This CDR3 has 15 amino acids. Germline loops: CDR1 LNHNV, CDR2 YYDKDF (reference sequence). Germline trimming cut 5 bases from V and 4 bases from J; bases unmatched to any gene: 7. The CDR3 DNA follows: TGTGCCACCAGCCGGATAGCGGGGGGAGGAGAGACCCAGTACTTC. Translating it yields CATSRIAGGGETQYF.

This clonotype was found a few times. The rearrangement uses TRBV21-1 and TRBJ2-7; the table gives TRBD2 as D, unverified against the DNA. TRBV21-1 is assigned pseudogene status. The length of the CDR3 is 14 residues. The CDR3 region is CASSRKLGAYEQYF. CDR3 nucleotides: TGTGCCAGCAGCCGAAAGTTGGGAGCCTACGAGCAGTACTTC.

This clonotype was counted between two and nine times. This sequence joins TRBV5-1 and TRBJ1-1; perhaps TRBD1 as D (5 bases). From germline, CDR1 is SGHRS and CDR2 YFSETQ. V lost 0 bases and J lost 3, with 15 bases in between. The CDR3 consists of 16 residues. Here the CDR3 reads CASSLGGGDWYTEAFF. The CDR3 coding sequence is TGCGCCAGCAGCTTGGGCGGGGGAGATTGGTACACTGAAGCTTTCTTT. The complete variable domain, with remaining parts taken from reference TRBV5-1 and TRBJ1-1, reads KAGVTQTPRYLIKTRGQQVTLSCSPISGHRSVSWYQQTPGQGLQFLFEYFSETQRNKGNFPGRFSGRQFSNSRSEMNVSTLELGDSALYLCASSLGGGDWYTEAFFGQGTRLTVV.

V and J are TRBV20-1 and TRBJ2-5; 9 bases match TRBD2. Trimming removed 0 bases from V and 5 bases from J; junction bases left unmatched: 10. Germline-derived CDR1 and CDR2 are DFQATT and SNEGSKA (reference sequence). This CDR3 is 16 amino acids long. The CDR3 sequence is CSARDEKRGAGETQYF. In DNA form, the CDR3 reads TGCAGTGCTAGAGACGAGAAGCGGGGGGCCGGGGAGACCCAGTACTTC.

The J gene is TRBJ2-3, the V gene TRBV10-3; TRBD2 matches at 9 bases. This CDR3 contains 13 residues. The V and J ends lost 10 bases and 8 bases, in that order; junction bases with no gene match: 10. Per germline, CDR1 ENHRY and CDR2 SYGVKD. CDR3 bases: TGTGCCACCTTAGCGGGGGCGTCAGCTACGCAGTATTTT. It encodes CATLAGASATQYF.

This CDR3 reads CSANRGGMSNEQFF. The DNA of the CDR3 is TGCAGCGCAAACAGGGGAGGGATGTCGAATGAGCAGTTCTTC. This sequence joins TRBV29-1 and TRBJ2-1; either TRBD1 or TRBD2 may fit D (7 bases each). The V gene's germline CDR1 is SQVTM and CDR2 ANQGSEA. Deletions cut 7 bases from V and 7 bases from J, with 20 bases between. The CDR3 length is 14 residues.

This clonotype was detected many times. The chain has TRBV4-2 and TRBJ1-4; D unresolved. The germline gives CDR1 LGHNA, CDR2 YNFKEQ. The CDR3 has 16 amino acids. V was cut by 1 base and J by 0 bases, with 9 bases left in between. The CDR3 DNA is TGTGCCAGCAGCCAAGGCAGACCTGCAACTAATGAAAAACTGTTTTTT. Its translation: CASSQGRPATNEKLFF.

This clonotype was recorded a few times. This chain links TRBV6-4 with TRBJ2-2; TRBD1 might be the D (5 bases). V lost 10 bases and J 5 bases, leaving 17 bases between the germline ends. The germline CDR1 and CDR2 sequences are MRHNA and SNTAGT. CDR3 size: 14 residues. Written as DNA, the CDR3 is TGTGCCACTTCGGCTCAGGGTGGGACCGGGGAGCTGTTTTTT. It specifies CATSAQGGTGELFF.

The chain has TRBV5-1 and TRBJ1-6; TRBD1 is a possible D gene (5 bases). The CDR3 sequence is 15 residues long. CDR1 and CDR2 from the germline V gene are SGHRS and YFSETQ. The germline V and J ends were trimmed by 3 bases and 5 bases, with 12 bases remaining between them. CDR3 loop: CASSSTVLNNSPLHF. DNA of the CDR3: TGCGCCAGCAGCTCGACAGTTCTCAATAATTCACCCCTCCACTTT.

This chain joins TRBV20-1 and TRBJ2-7, with unresolved D. Trimming cost V 4 bases and J 2 bases, with 18 bases left between them. CDR3 size: 15 residues. Germline CDR1 reads DFQATT; CDR2 reads SNEGSKA (reference sequence). CDR3 amino acids: CSAKLDPLSPYEQYF. As DNA, the CDR3 is TGCAGTGCTAAGTTAGATCCGTTATCCCCCTACGAGCAGTACTTC.

This rearrangement joins TRBV6-2 or TRBV6-3 to TRBJ1-5; D may be TRBD1 (5 bases). Germline V gene data show CDR1 as MNHEY and CDR2 as SVGEGT. The CDR3 loop spans 13 amino acids. Trimming stripped 6 bases from V and 7 bases from J, with 13 bases between. The CDR3 protein is CASRRRGGQPQHF. In DNA form, the CDR3 reads TGTGCCAGCAGAAGAAGGGGAGGCCAGCCCCAGCATTTT.

In regard to this clonotype: One junction end does not reproduce the germline sequence, and a read error may be involved. The genes are TRBV2 and TRBJ2-7; TRBD1 agrees at 9 bases. CDR1 is SNHLY and CDR2 is FYNNEI in the germline V gene. The CDR3 covers 14 residues. The CDR3 region has the DNA TGTGCCAGCAGTGAAGCGGACAGGGGTGGGGTCTTGGACTTC. Its protein product is CASSEADRGGVLDF.

The rearrangement links TRBV7-9 to TRBJ2-7, with TRBD2 matching 7 bases. This CDR3 spans 14 amino acids. J was trimmed by 3 bases and V by 4 bases; bases with no gene match: 6. Germline V CDR1 and CDR2: SEHNR, FQNEAQ (reference sequence). As DNA, the CDR3 is TGTGCCAGCAGCTCCTTCCGGGGGGTCTACGAGCAGTACTTC. This gives the protein CASSSFRGVYEQYF.

This clonotype was counted at least ten times. This sequence joins TRBV20-1 and TRBJ2-7; D is possibly TRBD1 (6 bases). The CDR3 contains 13 residues. Per germline, CDR1 DFQATT and CDR2 SNEGSKA (reference sequence). The V end was cut by 3 bases, the J end by 2 bases, with 11 bases between. The CDR3 protein is CSASFGQPYEQYF. The CDR3 bases are TGCAGTGCTAGTTTTGGACAGCCCTACGAGCAGTACTTC.

The J gene is TRBJ2-1, the V gene TRBV5-5; no reliable D call. The CDR3 runs to 15 residues. The V and J ends lost 0 bases and 0 bases respectively, with 7 bases between them. Germline CDR1 is SGHKS and CDR2 is YYEKEE (reference sequence). This CDR3 is CASSLAWDSYNEQFF. DNA for the CDR3: TGTGCCAGCAGCTTGGCTTGGGACTCCTACAATGAGCAGTTCTTC. Combining the CDR3 with reference TRBV5-5 and TRBJ2-1 gives the whole variable domain DAGVTQSPTHLIKTRGQQVTLRCSPISGHKSVSWYQQVLGQGPQFIFQYYEKEERGRGNFPDRFSARQFPNYSSELNVNALLLGDSALYLCASSLAWDSYNEQFFGPGTRLTVL.